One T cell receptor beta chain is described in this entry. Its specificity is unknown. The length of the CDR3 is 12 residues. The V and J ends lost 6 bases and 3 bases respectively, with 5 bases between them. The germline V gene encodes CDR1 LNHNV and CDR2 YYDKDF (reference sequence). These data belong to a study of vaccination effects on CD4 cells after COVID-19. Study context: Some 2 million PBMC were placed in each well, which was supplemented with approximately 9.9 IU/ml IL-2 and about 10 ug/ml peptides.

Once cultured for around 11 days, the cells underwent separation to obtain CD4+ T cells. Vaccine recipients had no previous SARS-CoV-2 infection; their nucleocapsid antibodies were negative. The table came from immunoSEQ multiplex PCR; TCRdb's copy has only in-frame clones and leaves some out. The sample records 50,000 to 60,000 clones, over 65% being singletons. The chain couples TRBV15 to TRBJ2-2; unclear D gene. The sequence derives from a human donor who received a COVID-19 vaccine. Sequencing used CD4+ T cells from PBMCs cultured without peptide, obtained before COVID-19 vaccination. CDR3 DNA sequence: TGTGCCACCAGGGAGTACACCGGGGAGCTGTTTTTT. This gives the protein CATREYTGELFF.